This is a list of T cell receptor beta chains from one sample in a study of blood T cell repertoires in COVID-19. Clones were read by immunoSEQ multiplex PCR, and TCRdb kept only the in-frame ones, dropping some. There are approximately 500,000 clones in the sample; around 90% occur only once, and about 8.2% lies in the top ten. The sample taken for sequencing was peripheral blood. The receptors derive from a woman aged 45-65 years with COVID-19, enrolled during active disease. Both conserved end residues are part of each CDR3. The D gene is left open where the match is weak. Only some rows state a clone size, as once, few, many or a class for expanded clones.

once,TRBV6-5,.,TRBJ2-3,CASKGEGTDTQYF,TGTGCCAGCAAAGGGGAAGGCACAGATACGCAGTATTTT
.,TRBV3-1/TRBV3-2,.,TRBJ2-3,CASSARQGSTDTQYF,TGTGCCAGCAGCGCTCGACAAGGAAGCACAGATACGCAGTATTTT
many,TRBV7-2,.,TRBJ1-2,CASSFSDQGSGYTF,TGTGCCAGCAGCTTCTCAGATCAGGGTAGTGGCTACACCTTC
.,TRBV25-1,.,TRBJ2-7,CASIAPQGYEQYF,TGTGCCAGCATTGCGCCACAGGGTTACGAGCAGTACTTC
.,TRBV2,.,TRBJ2-2,CASRPELQAGELFF,TGTGCCAGCAGGCCCGAACTCCAGGCCGGGGAGCTGTTTTTT
.,TRBV5-4,.,TRBJ1-2,CASSLDRLGRGYGYTF,TGTGCCAGCAGCTTGGATAGGTTAGGCAGGGGCTATGGCTACACCTTC
.,TRBV5-1,.,TRBJ2-7,CASNRDGGSPSYEQYF,TGCGCCAGCAACCGAGATGGGGGCAGCCCCAGCTACGAGCAGTACTTC
.,TRBV20-1,.,TRBJ1-4,CSASPWASGEKLFF,TGCAGTGCTAGTCCTTGGGCTTCGGGAGAAAAACTGTTTTTT
.,TRBV28,TRBD1,TRBJ2-6,CASRTGTGDTGANVLTF,TGTGCCAGCAGGACCGGGACAGGTGACACTGGGGCCAACGTCCTGACTTTC
.,TRBV5-5,.,TRBJ1-6,CASSLEHLYNSPLHF,TGTGCCAGCAGCTTGGAGCACCTCTATAATTCACCCCTCCACTTT
.,TRBV30,.,TRBJ1-2,CACSGLSFGYTF,TGTGCCTGCTCGGGACTCTCATTTGGCTACACCTTC
.,TRBV15,TRBD1,TRBJ2-2,CATGTGDLTGELFF,TGTGCCACGGGAACAGGGGACCTGACCGGGGAGCTGTTTTTT
.,TRBV6-5,.,TRBJ1-1,CASRSRGGTNTEAFF,TGTGCCAGCAGAAGTAGGGGAGGCACGAACACTGAAGCTTTCTTT
once,TRBV30,.,TRBJ1-2,CAWSQPGQSLMYGYTF,TGTGCCTGGTCCCAACCCGGACAGTCTCTTATGTATGGCTACACCTTC
.,TRBV4-2,TRBD2,TRBJ2-3,CASSQEGTSGGWDTQYF,TGTGCCAGCAGCCAAGAGGGGACTAGCGGGGGGTGGGATACGCAGTATTTT
.,TRBV18,.,TRBJ1-4,CASSPPEVRIGKLFF,TGTGCCAGCTCACCACCCGAGGTCCGGATTGGAAAACTGTTTTTT
.,TRBV2,.,TRBJ2-3,CASSADGASTDTQYF,TGTGCCAGCAGTGCTGATGGGGCTAGCACAGATACGCAGTATTTT
.,TRBV12-5,.,TRBJ1-5,CASGLGQGREPQHF,TGTGCTAGTGGTTTGGGTCAGGGGAGAGAGCCCCAGCATTTT
.,TRBV11-2,.,TRBJ2-7,CASSLNRGSPGGQYF,TGTGCCAGCAGCTTGAATAGGGGGAGTCCCGGCGGGCAGTACTTC
.,TRBV5-1,.,TRBJ1-2,CASSPLNNYGYTF,TGCGCCAGCAGCCCCCTTAATAACTATGGCTACACCTTC
.,TRBV24-1,TRBD2,TRBJ2-3,CATSDPGLASTDTQYF,TGTGCCACCAGTGACCCCGGACTAGCATCCACAGATACGCAGTATTTT
.,TRBV11-3,TRBD1,TRBJ2-1,CASSRDSSYNEQFF,TGTGCCAGCAGTCGGGACAGCTCCTACAATGAGCAGTTCTTC
.,TRBV6-6,.,TRBJ2-1,CASRATRPPEQFF,TGTGCCAGCAGGGCGACACGACCACCGGAGCAGTTCTTC
.,TRBV19,.,TRBJ1-5,CASSIVGGTGNQPQHF,TGTGCCAGTAGTATAGTTGGGGGGACGGGCAATCAGCCCCAGCATTTT
.,TRBV19,TRBD2,TRBJ2-3,CASSNQFGRNADTQYF,TGTGCCAGTAGTAATCAGTTCGGGAGGAACGCAGATACGCAGTATTTT
.,TRBV29-1,TRBD1,TRBJ1-1,CSVEGAAGGGTEAFF,TGCAGCGTTGAAGGGGCGGCAGGGGGCGGAACTGAAGCTTTCTTT
.,TRBV27,.,TRBJ2-6,CASTLGRPGANVLTF,TGTGCCAGCACCCTGGGGAGGCCCGGGGCCAACGTCCTGACTTTC
.,TRBV3-1/TRBV3-2,TRBD1,TRBJ2-7,CASSPGQGANEQYF,TGTGCCAGCAGCCCGGGACAGGGGGCTAACGAGCAGTACTTC
few,TRBV3-1/TRBV3-2,.,TRBJ2-5,CASSQDRLAGLETQYF,TGTGCCAGCAGCCAAGATAGGCTAGCTGGTCTGGAGACCCAGTACTTC
few,TRBV7-8,TRBD1,TRBJ1-2,CASSTMGAGQGALGGYTF,TGTGCCAGCAGCACAATGGGAGCGGGACAGGGCGCTCTCGGTGGCTACACCTTC
once,TRBV2,.,TRBJ2-2,CASSVQNTGELFF,TGTGCCAGCAGTGTTCAGAACACCGGGGAGCTGTTTTTT
.,TRBV2,.,TRBJ2-7,CASIRFSYEQYF,TGTGCCAGCATCAGGTTCTCCTACGAGCAGTACTTC
.,TRBV11-3,.,TRBJ2-7,CASSLEGSDRYEQYF,TGTGCCAGCAGCTTAGAAGGTTCGGACAGATACGAGCAGTACTTC
.,TRBV11-2,TRBD2,TRBJ2-7,CASSIGGRPYEQYF,TGTGCCAGCAGCATCGGGGGGAGACCCTACGAGCAGTACTTC
.,TRBV27,.,TRBJ2-2,CASSLWGDGTGELFF,TGTGCCAGCAGTTTATGGGGCGACGGGACCGGGGAGCTGTTTTTT
.,TRBV6-6,.,TRBJ2-7,CASKELLEQYF,TGTGCCAGCAAAGAGTTGCTGGAGCAGTACTTC
.,TRBV6-4,TRBD1,TRBJ2-7,CASSDTDRGYEQYF,TGTGCCAGCAGTGACACAGACAGGGGTTACGAGCAGTACTTC
.,TRBV19,.,TRBJ1-2,CASSMEHRVRGYTF,TGTGCCAGTAGTATGGAGCACAGGGTGCGTGGCTACACCTTC
.,TRBV6-5,TRBD1,TRBJ2-7,CASRLRDRVTYEQYF,TGTGCCAGCCGCTTGAGGGACAGGGTGACCTACGAGCAGTACTTC